This entry lists 14 T cell receptor beta chains sequenced from one sample in a study of T cells in Graves' hyperthyroidism and ophthalmopathy. RNA transcripts served as the template for amplifying TCR beta CDR3 regions. Primed by the HTBI set, a first-round RT-PCR was run on the TCR CDR3. Each CDR3 protein gets one entry after TCRdb re-called the multiplex PCR reads with MiXCR. The table shows about 500,000 distinct CDR3 sequences, with 15% to 20% occurring only once. Sequencing input: blood. These receptors came from a woman aged 30 to 39 with Graves' ophthalmopathy.

In its sample, this clonotype was seen many times. The chain links TRBV2 to TRBJ2-1; TRBD2 aligns across 14 bases. This CDR3 is 15 amino acids long. The germline gives CDR1 SNHLY, CDR2 FYNNEI. The trim removed 6 bases at V and 4 bases at J, leaving 2 bases unmatched. The CDR3 sequence: CASSGTSGGYNEQFF. CDR3 in DNA: TGTGCCAGCAGCGGGACTAGCGGGGGTTACAATGAGCAGTTCTTC.

This clonotype has at least ten counts. The chain joins TRBV6-5 to TRBJ1-1; TRBD1 aligns across 9 bases. This CDR3 spans 16 amino acids. Germline V gives CDR1 MNHEY, CDR2 SVGAGI. The trim removed 0 bases at V and 6 bases at J, leaving 8 bases unmatched. CDR3 amino acids: CASSYSRQGGGAEAFF. CDR3 DNA sequence: TGTGCCAGCAGTTACTCCAGACAGGGGGGAGGCGCTGAAGCTTTCTTT.

There are many counts of this clonotype. V usage is TRBV12-3 or TRBV12-4 and J usage is TRBJ2-3, with D possibly matching TRBD2 (6 bases). The CDR3 is made up of 14 amino acids. Trimming shortened V by 6 bases and J by 1 base, and 11 bases separated the two germline ends. CDR3 amino acids: CASRRGAGTDTQYF. CDR3 DNA sequence: TGTGCCAGCAGGCGGGGTGCTGGCACAGATACGCAGTATTTT.

There are many counts of this clonotype. This sequence joins TRBV6-1 and TRBJ2-2, with D unclear. Per the germline V gene, CDR1 is MNHNS and CDR2 is SASEGT. The CDR3 covers 17 residues. V shed 1 base and J shed 0 bases, with 12 bases lying between them. The CDR3 sequence is CASSEVRFGANTGELFF. The CDR3 coding sequence is TGTGCCAGCAGTGAAGTCCGCTTTGGGGCGAACACCGGGGAGCTGTTTTTT.

The chain carries TRBV3-2 and TRBJ1-5. TRBV3-2 is deemed a pseudogene. This CDR3 is built from 16 residues. The CDR3 DNA reads as TGTGCCAGCAGCCAAGATCAGGAGGCCGGCAATCAGCCCCAGCATTTT. Its translation is CASSQDQEAGNQPQHF.

For this clonotype: A clone one base away is much larger, so this may be a read error. The chain combines TRBV12-3 or TRBV12-4 with TRBJ2-7, with a tentative D call TRBD2 (6 bases). The DNA end favors TRBJ2-1, so the J call may be wrong. This CDR3 spans 14 amino acids. The CDR3 nucleotides read TGTGCCAGCATGGAGGTACTAGCCTCCTACGAGCAGTTCTTC. Translation: CASMEVLASYEQFF.

There are many counts of this clonotype. V and J are TRBV3-1 and TRBJ1-5; D is undetermined. The V end lost 6 bases, the J end lost 3 bases, and 12 bases lay between the germline ends. Germline lookup yields CDR1 LGHDT and CDR2 YNNKEL (reference sequence). The CDR3 sequence is 14 residues long. CDR3: CASSLGVDNQPQHF. The DNA for the CDR3 is TGTGCCAGCAGTCTCGGGGTGGACAATCAGCCCCAGCATTTT.

This chain uses TRBV6-1 with TRBJ1-2; 11 positions agree with TRBD1. Germline V gives CDR1 MNHNS, CDR2 SASEGT. This CDR3 contains 16 residues. V lost 6 bases to trimming and J lost 4 bases; unmatched junction nucleotides: 10. Here the CDR3 reads CASRGDRDRGSYGYTF. Here the CDR3 DNA reads TGTGCCAGCAGAGGTGACCGGGACAGGGGGAGCTATGGCTACACCTTC.

This clonotype has just one count. The chain couples TRBV19 to TRBJ1-2, with D tentatively TRBD1 (6 bases). The V gene lost 2 bases and the J gene lost 2 bases, with 12 bases spanning the gap. Germline assignment: CDR1 LNHDA and CDR2 SQIVND (reference sequence). This CDR3 region has 15 residues. CDR3 region: CASSIFPTGNYGYTF. CDR3 bases: TGTGCCAGTAGTATATTCCCGACAGGAAACTATGGCTACACCTTC.

This clonotype was counted many times. The gene calls are TRBV6-5 and TRBJ2-7, with 9 bases lining up with TRBD1. Unmatched junction bases numbered 4, after V lost 2 bases and J lost 2 bases. The germline V gene encodes CDR1 MNHEY and CDR2 SVGAGI. The CDR3 contains 15 residues. DNA for the CDR3: TGTGCCAGCAGTTACCAGACAGGGGGTCCCTACGAGCAGTACTTC. Its translation: CASSYQTGGPYEQYF.

This clonotype was picked up many times. The chain joins TRBV20-1 to TRBJ2-7, with 12 bases aligning to TRBD2. The CDR3 is made up of 16 amino acids. Germline-derived CDR1 and CDR2 are DFQATT and SNEGSKA (reference sequence). Losses at the gene ends were 7 bases for V and 0 bases for J; bases not matched to a gene: 10. The CDR3 region is CSVPGLAGFSSYEQYF. As DNA, the CDR3 is TGCAGTGTTCCGGGACTAGCGGGCTTTAGCTCCTACGAGCAGTACTTC.

This clonotype was detected only a few times. This chain links TRBV5-6 with TRBJ1-2; D remains ambiguous. CDR1 SGHDT and CDR2 YYEEEE come from the germline V gene. This CDR3 is built from 15 residues. V lost 2 bases to trimming and J lost 4 bases, with 15 bases between them. CDR3 coding DNA: TGTGCCAGCAGCTTCGAGGATCTAGAATCCTATGGCTACACCTTC. It encodes CASSFEDLESYGYTF.

CDR3 nucleotide sequence: TGTGCCAGCAGCCTGGAGGGGGCAGGGGAAAAACTGTTTTTT. It codes for CASSLEGAGEKLFF. The V and J genes are TRBV7-2 and TRBJ1-4, with 7 bases lining up with TRBD1. Germline CDR1 and CDR2: SGHTA and FQGNSA. Trimming cost V 5 bases and J 8 bases; bases outside gene matches: 8. The CDR3 loop spans 14 amino acids.

Points on this clonotype: The junction departs from the called germline gene at one end, perhaps through a read error. The rearrangement links TRBV20-1 to TRBJ2-2, with D unclear. CDR3 length: 14 amino acids. From germline, CDR1 is DFQATT and CDR2 SNEGSKA (reference sequence). The CDR3 spells CSARRAANTRELFF. CDR3 nucleotide sequence: TGCAGTGCTAGGAGAGCCGCCAACACCCGGGAGCTGTTTTTT.